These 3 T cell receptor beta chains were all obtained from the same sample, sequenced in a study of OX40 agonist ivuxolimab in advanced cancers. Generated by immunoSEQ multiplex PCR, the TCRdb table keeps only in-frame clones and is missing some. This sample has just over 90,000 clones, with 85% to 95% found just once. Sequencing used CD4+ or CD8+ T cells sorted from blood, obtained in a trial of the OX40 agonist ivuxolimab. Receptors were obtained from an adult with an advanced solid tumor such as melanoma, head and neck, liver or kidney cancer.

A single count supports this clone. CDR3 nucleotides: TGTGCCTGGCACCCGGGACAGGGGGTTCACCGGGAGCTGTTTTTT. Translating gives CAWHPGQGVHRELFF. V gene TRBV30 combines with J gene TRBJ2-2; TRBD1 agrees at 11 bases. This CDR3 has 15 residues. Germline V gene sequence: CDR1 GTSNPN, CDR2 SVGIG (reference sequence). The J segment lost 9 bases and the V segment lost 5 bases, leaving 11 bases of the junction unmatched.

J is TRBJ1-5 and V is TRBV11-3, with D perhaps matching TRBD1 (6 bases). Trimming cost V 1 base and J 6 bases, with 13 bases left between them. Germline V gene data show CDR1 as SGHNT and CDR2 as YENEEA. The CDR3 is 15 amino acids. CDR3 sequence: CASSLGMMGAQPQHF. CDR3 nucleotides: TGTGCCAGCAGCTTAGGGATGATGGGGGCTCAGCCCCAGCATTTT.

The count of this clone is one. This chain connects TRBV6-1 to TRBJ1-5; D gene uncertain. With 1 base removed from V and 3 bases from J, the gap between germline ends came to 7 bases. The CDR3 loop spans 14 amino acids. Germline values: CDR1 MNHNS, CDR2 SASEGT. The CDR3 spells CASSEGGSNQPQHF. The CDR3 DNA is TGTGCCAGCAGTGAAGGGGGATCCAATCAGCCCCAGCATTTT.